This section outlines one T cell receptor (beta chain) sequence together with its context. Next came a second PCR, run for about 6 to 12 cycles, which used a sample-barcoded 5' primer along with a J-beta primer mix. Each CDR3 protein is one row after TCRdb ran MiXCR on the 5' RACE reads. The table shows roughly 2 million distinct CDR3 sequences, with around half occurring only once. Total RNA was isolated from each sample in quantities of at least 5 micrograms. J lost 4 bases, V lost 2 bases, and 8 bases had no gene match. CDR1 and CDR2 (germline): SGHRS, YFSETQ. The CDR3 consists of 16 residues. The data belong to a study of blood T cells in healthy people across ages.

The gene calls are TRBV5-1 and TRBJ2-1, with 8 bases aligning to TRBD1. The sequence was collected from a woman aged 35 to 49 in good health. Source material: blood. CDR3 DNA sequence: TGCGCCAGCAGCTTATCTCAGGGGGCGGTATACAATGAGCAGTTCTTC. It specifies CASSLSQGAVYNEQFF. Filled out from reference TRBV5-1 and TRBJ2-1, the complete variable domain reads KAGVTQTPRYLIKTRGQQVTLSCSPISGHRSVSWYQQTPGQGLQFLFEYFSETQRNKGNFPGRFSGRQFSNSRSEMNVSTLELGDSALYLCASSLSQGAVYNEQFFGPGTRLTVL.